Each of the 14 T cell receptor beta chains below was sequenced from the same sample in a study of CD8 T cells in Susac syndrome. Reverse transcription used about 0.45 to 1 ug RNA and random hexamers. TCRdb called the immunoSEQ multiplex PCR reads again in MiXCR, with one record for every CDR3 protein. In the table there are about 110,000 distinct CDR3 sequences, about 95% of which are singletons. The sequencing sample was made of CD4+ T cells from PBMCs. The receptor set was obtained from a human donor in good health.

The gene calls are TRBV6-5 and TRBJ1-1, with a weak D call TRBD1 (6 bases). V was shortened by 2 bases and J by 5 bases, with 15 bases between the two germline ends. CDR1 is MNHEY and CDR2 is SVGAGI in the germline V gene. The CDR3 length is 15 residues. CDR3 in amino acids: CASSYRTPRGTEAFF. CDR3 nucleotide sequence: TGTGCCAGCAGTTACCGGACGCCGAGGGGGACTGAAGCTTTCTTT.

The rearrangement uses TRBV12-3 or TRBV12-4 and TRBJ2-1, with D maybe TRBD2 (6 bases). Trimming cost V 4 bases and J 3 bases, with 13 bases left between them. This CDR3 has 15 amino acids. CDR3 nucleotides: TGTGCCAGCAGTTATCCGCGGGGCTTCTACAATGAGCAGTTCTTC. Translating gives CASSYPRGFYNEQFF.

This chain uses TRBV30 with TRBJ2-5; 13 bases match TRBD2. Looked up from germline, CDR1 is GTSNPN and CDR2 is SVGIG (reference sequence). Trimming at V came to 8 bases and at J to 2 bases, leaving 8 bases not matched to a gene. The CDR3 loop spans 15 amino acids. The CDR3 nucleotides are TGTGCCGGAGGACTAGCGGGGGCGTTACAAGAGACCCAGTACTTC. It translates to CAGGLAGALQETQYF.

The V and J genes are TRBV20-1 and TRBJ2-5; D unclear. The CDR3 spans 15 residues. V lost 6 bases and J 5 bases, leaving 22 bases between the germline ends. Germline-derived CDR1 and CDR2 are DFQATT and SNEGSKA (reference sequence). Here the CDR3 DNA reads TGCAGTGCCAGTCGGGCCCACCTACGATCCGAGACCCAGTACTTC. Translation: CSASRAHLRSETQYF.

The chain links TRBV4-1 to TRBJ2-6; D is undetermined. CDR1 is MGHRA and CDR2 is YSYEKL in the germline V gene. Trimming shortened V by 8 bases and J by 1 base, and 24 bases separated the two germline ends. The CDR3 runs 19 residues. The CDR3 spells CASSQVIPAFRSGANVLTF. The CDR3 nucleotides are TGCGCCAGCTCCCAAGTGATACCGGCCTTTAGATCTGGGGCCAACGTCCTGACTTTC.

This chain uses TRBV7-2 with TRBJ2-7; TRBD2 matches at 9 bases. CDR1 SGHTA and CDR2 FQGNSA come from the germline V gene. Trimming removed 6 bases from V and 2 bases from J; junction bases left unmatched: 5. The length of the CDR3 is 14 residues. The CDR3 region is CASRQTSGTYEQYF. Here the CDR3 DNA reads TGTGCCAGCAGACAGACTAGCGGCACCTACGAGCAGTACTTC.

The chain has TRBV29-1 and TRBJ1-2; D gene unclear. Trimming pared 3 bases from V and 4 bases from J, leaving 9 bases between. Germline values: CDR1 SQVTM, CDR2 ANQGSEA. The CDR3 runs 12 residues. CDR3 DNA: TGCAGCGTTGAGCACAGCCCCTATGGCTACACCTTC. Translating gives CSVEHSPYGYTF.

This chain joins TRBV9 and TRBJ1-2; D is ambiguous. V was pared by 3 bases and J by 7 bases, with 7 bases between. Per germline, CDR1 SGDLS and CDR2 YYNGEE. The CDR3 contains 11 residues. CDR3 sequence reads: CASSGPVGYTF. CDR3 DNA sequence: TGTGCCAGCAGCGGCCCAGTTGGCTACACCTTC.

The chain employs TRBV4-2 and TRBJ2-5; maybe TRBD2 (5 bases). The CDR3 sequence is 14 residues long. Trimming removed 2 bases at V and 5 bases at J, with 12 bases between. Germline lookup yields CDR1 LGHNA and CDR2 YNFKEQ. CDR3 amino acids: CASSQKLGAETQYF. CDR3 in DNA: TGTGCCAGCAGCCAAAAACTAGGCGCGGAGACCCAGTACTTC.

The CDR3 DNA follows: TGTGCCAGCAGCCCGGGACTAGCCATCGGGGAGCTGTTTTTT. Its translation is CASSPGLAIGELFF. This sequence joins TRBV5-4 and TRBJ2-2; 9 nucleotides match TRBD2. From germline, CDR1 is SGHNT and CDR2 YYREEE (reference sequence). Trimming removed 4 bases from V and 7 bases from J; junction bases left unmatched: 5. The CDR3 spans 14 residues.

The V and J genes are TRBV5-1 and TRBJ2-7; 9 bases agree with TRBD1. Per the germline V gene, CDR1 is SGHRS and CDR2 is YFSETQ. The trim removed 0 bases at V and 4 bases at J, leaving 5 bases unmatched. CDR3 size: 15 residues. CDR3: CASSLEGTGLYEQYF. CDR3 in DNA: TGCGCCAGCAGCTTGGAAGGGACAGGGTTATACGAGCAGTACTTC.

The chain carries TRBV9 and TRBJ1-1; no reliable D call. Looked up from germline, CDR1 is SGDLS and CDR2 is YYNGEE. The germline V and J ends were trimmed by 0 bases and 6 bases, with 12 bases remaining between them. This CDR3 has 14 residues. The CDR3 sequence is CASSVVETAAEAFF. The CDR3 DNA sequence: TGTGCCAGCAGCGTAGTGGAGACCGCGGCTGAAGCTTTCTTT.

This chain connects TRBV10-3 to TRBJ2-2; D gene unclear. V lost 3 bases to trimming and J lost 7 bases, with 6 bases between them. The CDR3 runs 12 residues. CDR1 and CDR2 from the germline V gene are ENHRY and SYGVKD. The CDR3 sequence is CAISEYVGELFF. CDR3 DNA: TGTGCCATCAGTGAATACGTCGGGGAGCTGTTTTTT.

This chain joins TRBV15 and TRBJ2-1, with TRBD2 identical over 13 bases. With 1 base clipped from V and 7 bases from J, the junction kept 10 bases outside the gene matches. CDR1 is LNHNV and CDR2 is YYDKDF in the germline V gene (reference sequence). The CDR3 runs to 18 residues. The CDR3 is CATSRAPFTSGGANEQFF. For the CDR3, the DNA is TGTGCCACCAGCAGAGCTCCCTTCACTAGCGGGGGGGCGAATGAGCAGTTCTTC.